One and the same sample provided the 20 T cell receptor beta chains below, sequenced in a study of T cell repertoires in cytomegalovirus infection. TCRdb fed the reads into MiXCR, producing one record per CDR3 protein. Of 400,000 or so distinct CDR3 sequences in the sample, approximately 32% are singletons; the top ten hold roughly 13%. The specimen sequenced was PBMCs. The receptors here all came from a human donor in good health (CMV status not recorded). Some clones in this sample may be carry-over from other donors' samples.

The rearrangement uses TRBV6-8 and TRBJ2-5; no reliable D call. The ends were cut back, 7 bases at V and 2 bases at J, with 17 bases in the middle. There are 15 residues in the CDR3. From germline, CDR1 is MNHGY and CDR2 SAAAGT. CDR3 in DNA: TGTGCCAGCAACAAGACGTCGCGGAAGCAAGAGACCCAGTACTTC. Translating it yields CASNKTSRKQETQYF.

The rearrangement uses TRBV12-3 or TRBV12-4 and TRBJ2-4; D remains ambiguous. The V and J ends lost 5 bases and 0 bases respectively, with 14 bases between them. The CDR3 contains 16 residues. CDR3 residues: CASSPRANLAKNIQYF. The CDR3 bases are TGTGCCAGCAGTCCCCGGGCAAATTTAGCCAAAAACATTCAGTACTTC.

The chain joins TRBV6-2 or TRBV6-3 to TRBJ2-7, with 9 bases aligning to TRBD2. V was clipped by 8 bases and J by 3 bases; unmatched bases: 11. Germline V CDR1 and CDR2: MNHEY, SVGEGT. The CDR3 is 15 amino acids. This CDR3 is CASSSPAGGDYEQYF. As DNA, the CDR3 is TGTGCCAGCTCCTCCCCAGCGGGGGGTGACTACGAGCAGTACTTC.

This clonotype has at least ten counts. This chain uses TRBV7-2 with TRBJ2-3, with D tentatively TRBD1 (5 bases). Germline loops: CDR1 SGHTA, CDR2 FQGNSA. The CDR3 is 14 residues long. Trimming removed 5 bases from V and 0 bases from J, with 9 bases in between. The CDR3 sequence is CASSRQISTDTQYF. Here the CDR3 DNA reads TGTGCCAGCAGCCGACAGATTAGCACAGATACGCAGTATTTT.

In the case of this clonotype: A much larger clone differs from this one at a single base, so this may be a read error. This chain uses TRBV7-6 with TRBJ1-2; perhaps TRBD1 as D (6 bases). The CDR3 sequence is 12 residues long. Per germline, CDR1 SGHVS and CDR2 FNYEAQ. The CDR3 bases are TGTGCCACCTCACGGGACACCTATTGCTACACCTTC. Encoded protein: CATSRDTYCYTF.

The V call is TRBV20-1, the J call TRBJ2-7; the D call may be TRBD1 or TRBD2 (6 bases each). This CDR3 is built from 15 residues. The ends were cut back, 5 bases at V and 2 bases at J, with 19 bases in the middle. The germline gives CDR1 DFQATT, CDR2 SNEGSKA (reference sequence). The CDR3 DNA reads as TGCAGTGCTCAGGGGCTTGGGGGGCCTGCCTACGAGCAGTACTTC. It is translated as CSAQGLGGPAYEQYF.

This clonotype was counted a few times. V usage is TRBV6-5 and J usage is TRBJ2-3; tentative D call: TRBD1 (6 bases). Germline V gives CDR1 MNHEY, CDR2 SVGAGI. Deletions cut 9 bases from V and 6 bases from J, with 19 bases between. The CDR3 runs 14 residues. The chain's CDR3 is CASTFGGSSDTQYF. The CDR3 DNA reads TGTGCCAGTACCTTTGGGGGCTCATCGGATACGCAGTATTTT.

Only a few counts were recorded for this clonotype. The rearrangement uses TRBV11-1 and TRBJ1-1; D may be TRBD1 (6 bases). Germline V gives CDR1 SGHAT, CDR2 FQDESV (reference sequence). V gave up 4 bases and J gave up 9 bases, with 9 bases separating them. The length of the CDR3 is 11 residues. CDR3 protein: CASSSDRQAFF. CDR3 DNA: TGTGCCAGCAGCTCCGACAGGCAAGCTTTCTTT.

V usage is TRBV11-2 and J usage is TRBJ1-1; perhaps TRBD1 as D (6 bases). V was pared by 5 bases and J by 0 bases, with 16 bases between. The germline V gene has CDR1 SGHAT and CDR2 FQNNGV. The CDR3 runs 16 residues. CDR3: CASSPRWGQVNTEAFF. CDR3 nucleotides: TGTGCCAGCAGCCCCCGCTGGGGGCAGGTGAACACTGAAGCTTTCTTT.

This clonotype was counted at least ten times. The V and J genes are TRBV7-2 and TRBJ1-1, with no clear D. V gave up 5 bases and J gave up 0 bases, with 13 bases separating them. Germline V lookup: CDR1 SGHTA, CDR2 FQGNSA. This CDR3 is built from 15 residues. The CDR3 protein is CASSPARRMNTEAFF. In DNA, the CDR3 is TGTGCCAGCAGCCCGGCCCGACGGATGAACACTGAAGCTTTCTTT.

This clonotype was observed a handful of times. V and J are TRBV27 and TRBJ1-2; 7 bases are shared with TRBD1. CDR1 is MNHEY and CDR2 is SMNVEV in the germline V gene (reference sequence). This CDR3 is built from 16 residues. The ends lost 6 bases at V and 4 bases at J; junction bases unmatched: 14. In DNA, the CDR3 is TGTGCCAGCAGCCCAAGGGACAGCCTCCCCATCTATGGCTACACCTTC. Encoded protein: CASSPRDSLPIYGYTF.

The chain employs TRBV6-2 or TRBV6-3 and TRBJ2-1; TRBD2 aligns across 11 bases. Germline-derived CDR1 and CDR2 are MNHEY and SVGEGT. J was trimmed by 10 bases and V by 11 bases; bases with no gene match: 16. The CDR3 length is 15 residues. For the CDR3, the DNA is TGTGCCCGCAACGAGCCGGGACTAGCGGACCTGGAGCAGTTCTTC. It codes for CARNEPGLADLEQFF.

This clonotype was detected only once. The chain joins TRBV9 to TRBJ1-2, with D perhaps TRBD1 (5 bases). V shed 2 bases and J shed 8 bases, with 13 bases lying between them. The CDR3 runs to 13 residues. From germline, CDR1 is SGDLS and CDR2 YYNGEE. The CDR3 bases are TGTGCCAGCAGCGTCTACGGGGCTCGAGGCTACACCTTC. This gives the protein CASSVYGARGYTF.

The chain couples TRBV6-1 to TRBJ2-1; D may be TRBD2 (6 bases). CDR1 is MNHNS, CDR2 SASEGT, per germline. This CDR3 is built from 14 residues. Deletions cut 9 bases from V and 1 base from J, with 13 bases between. The chain's CDR3 is CARRFGLSYNEQFF. The CDR3 nucleotides are TGTGCCAGAAGGTTTGGACTATCCTACAATGAGCAGTTCTTC.

On this clonotype: A much more abundant neighbour one base away suggests this may be a read error. The rearrangement links TRBV7-2 to TRBJ2-1; D is possibly TRBD2 (7 bases). The DNA end is more similar to TRBJ2-4, so the J call may be wrong. Per the germline V gene, CDR1 is SGHTA and CDR2 is FQGNSA. This CDR3 spans 13 amino acids. The CDR3 protein is CASSLVWGGSQYF. The CDR3 DNA reads TGTGCCAGCAGCTTAGTGTGGGGGGGCTCTCAGTACTTC.

This clonotype came up a few times. V is TRBV5-4 and J is TRBJ1-1; maybe TRBD1 (5 bases). V was clipped by 4 bases and J by 2 bases, with 18 bases between them. Germline lookup yields CDR1 SGHNT and CDR2 YYREEE (reference sequence). The CDR3 runs 16 residues. The CDR3 sequence: CASSKTGTGGNTEAFF. CDR3 in DNA: TGTGCCAGCAGCAAGACCGGGACCGGAGGCAACACTGAAGCTTTCTTT.

This clonotype turned up a few times. The chain has TRBV11-2 and TRBJ2-7, with TRBD1 identical over 7 bases. Unmatched junction bases numbered 14, after V lost 5 bases and J lost 1 base. Per the germline V gene, CDR1 is SGHAT and CDR2 is FQNNGV. The CDR3 loop spans 17 amino acids. In DNA form, the CDR3 reads TGTGCCAGCAGCCTCCCCAAAGGACAGGCGCGTTCCTACGAGCAGTACTTC. Translation gives CASSLPKGQARSYEQYF.

The sample holds many counts of this clonotype. The gene calls are TRBV11-2 and TRBJ1-1; possibly TRBD1 for D (5 bases). Per the germline V gene, CDR1 is SGHAT and CDR2 is FQNNGV. The CDR3 runs to 13 residues. Deletions cut 0 bases from V and 6 bases from J, with 8 bases between. The CDR3 DNA is TGTGCCAGCAGCTTAGATATGGGGCCTGAAGCTTTCTTT. Translated: CASSLDMGPEAFF.

This chain links TRBV12-3 or TRBV12-4 with TRBJ2-1, with 10 bases matching TRBD1. V shed 5 bases, J shed 8 bases, and the junction held 0 bases outside the gene matches. This CDR3 comprises 12 residues. The CDR3 DNA reads TGTGCCAGCAGTGGGACAGGGGATGAGCAGTTCTTC. This gives the protein CASSGTGDEQFF.

V gene TRBV5-6 combines with J gene TRBJ2-3, with a weak D call TRBD1 (5 bases). Germline V gives CDR1 SGHDT, CDR2 YYEEEE. The CDR3 consists of 14 residues. The V gene lost 4 bases and the J gene lost 2 bases, with 11 bases spanning the gap. The CDR3 here is CASSAGHTTDTQYF. In DNA form, the CDR3 reads TGTGCCAGCAGCGCCGGACACACCACAGATACGCAGTATTTT. Using reference TRBV5-6 and TRBJ2-3 for the parts outside the CDR3, the full variable domain is DAGVTQSPTHLIKTRGQQVTLRCSPKSGHDTVSWYQQALGQGPQFIFQYYEEEERQRGNFPDRFSGHQFPNYSSELNVNALLLGDSALYLCASSAGHTTDTQYFGPGTRLTVL.